The source of this TCR beta chain is a study of OX40 agonist ivuxolimab in advanced cancers. For the study at large: Patients received intravenous ivuxolimab every 2 weeks at 0.01 to 10 mg/kg.

Of note for this clone: Its antigen is as yet unknown.

Study observations and caveats: At 0.1 to 3.0 mg/kg and by week 6, clonal expansion occurred in CD4+ and CD8+ blood T cells. Antigen specificity remained undetermined for the expanded peripheral T cells. Compared with CD4+, CD8+ T cells on average had more expanded clones.

V was pared by 3 bases and J by 5 bases, with 17 bases between. CDR3 length: 15 residues. The V gene's germline CDR1 is LNHDA and CDR2 SQIVND (reference sequence). The data were produced by immunoSEQ multiplex PCR, yet TCRdb's version contains in-frame clones alone and is incomplete. The data hold tens of thousands of clones, with 85% to 95% observed a single time. The chain recombines TRBV19 with TRBJ2-7; tentative D call: TRBD2 (5 bases). The source of this sequence is an adult with an advanced solid tumor such as melanoma, head and neck, liver or kidney cancer. The material sequenced was CD4+ or CD8+ T cells sorted from blood, taken in a trial of the OX40 agonist ivuxolimab. In DNA form, the CDR3 reads TGTGCCAGTAGTATTAATGTGGGAGCGCAGAACGAGCAGTACTTC. It specifies CASSINVGAQNEQYF.